A selection of T cell receptor beta chains follows, all from one sample in a study of blood T cell repertoires in COVID-19. Assay: immunoSEQ multiplex PCR; the TCRdb copy retains only in-frame clones and omits some. Counted here are some 200,000 clones, about 87% occurring once; the ten biggest clones make up 0.8% to 1%. Sequenced material: peripheral blood. These receptors came from a woman in her late teens or twenties who had recovered from COVID-19. The CDR3 runs from the conserved cysteine through the conserved F or W. A D gene is named only where the DNA matches it firmly. Clone size is given for some rows only: seen once, a few or many times, or a class if the clone is expanded.

size,V,D,J,DNA,CDR3
.,TRBV11-2,.,TRBJ1-1,TGTGCCGACAGAATCGTCGGGGGCACTGAAGCTTTCTTT,CADRIVGGTEAFF
.,TRBV9,TRBD2,TRBJ2-3,TGTGCCAGCAGCGTAGAGCTAGCGGGAGTCGGCACAGATACGCAGTATTTT,CASSVELAGVGTDTQYF
.,TRBV3-1/TRBV3-2,TRBD2,TRBJ2-1,TGTGCCAGCAGCCAAGGCCACAGCGGGGGGGCGAGCAATGAGCAGTTCTTC,CASSQGHSGGASNEQFF
.,TRBV5-4,.,TRBJ2-2,TGTGCCAGCAGCCCGCGGAGCCAGCCGAACACCGGGGAGCTGTTTTTT,CASSPRSQPNTGELFF
.,TRBV15,.,TRBJ1-1,TGTGCCACCAGCGTAGCCTCGTTATGGAGTCTCTCTGAAGCTTTCTTT,CATSVASLWSLSEAFF
once,TRBV19,.,TRBJ1-1,TGTGCCGGAAGGGCCCAGGGGACGGGCAACACTGAAGCTTTCTTT,CAGRAQGTGNTEAFF
.,TRBV7-2,.,TRBJ1-5,TGTGCCAGCAGTTTCCGGGGACAGCCCCAGCATTTT,CASSFRGQPQHF
once,TRBV7-2,.,TRBJ1-2,TGTGCCAGCAGCTTCCTGACAGACTATGGCTACACCTTC,CASSFLTDYGYTF
.,TRBV20-1,.,TRBJ2-5,TGCAGTGTTCCGAGAGAGACCCAGTACTTC,CSVPRETQYF
.,TRBV12-3/TRBV12-4,TRBD2,TRBJ2-3,TGTGCCAGCGGGACTAGCTTTACAGATACGCAGTATTTT,CASGTSFTDTQYF
.,TRBV10-3,TRBD1,TRBJ2-3,TGTGCCATCAGTGAAACAGGGGGCTTAGATACGCAGTATTTT,CAISETGGLDTQYF
.,TRBV5-1,TRBD2,TRBJ2-3,TGCGCCAGCAGCCCGACGGGGCTAGCGGGAGGAGGTGATACGCAGTATTTT,CASSPTGLAGGGDTQYF
.,TRBV19,TRBD1,TRBJ1-2,TGTGCCAGTACCCCGGACAGGGTCTATGGCTACACCTTC,CASTPDRVYGYTF
.,TRBV9,TRBD1,TRBJ2-2,TGTGCCAGCAGCCCCCGGACAGGGCACACCGGGGAGCTGTTTTTT,CASSPRTGHTGELFF
.,TRBV5-1,TRBD1,TRBJ1-1,TGCGCCAGTAGGAGACAGGGGGTTGAAGCTTTCTTT,CASRRQGVEAFF
.,TRBV19,.,TRBJ1-5,TGTGCCAGTAGTGGACGTCGGGGGAGCAATCAGCCCCAGCATTTT,CASSGRRGSNQPQHF
.,TRBV19,TRBD2,TRBJ2-1,TGTGCCAGTAGTATAGGTCTTTACGGGGGGACTACCTACAATGAGCAGTTCTTC,CASSIGLYGGTTYNEQFF
few,TRBV12-3/TRBV12-4,.,TRBJ1-2,TGTGCCAGCTCAGGGGCCTATGGCTACACCTTC,CASSGAYGYTF
.,TRBV27,TRBD2,TRBJ2-2,TGTGCCAGCAGTTACGGACTAGCGGGAGAGGCCGGGGAGCTGTTTTTT,CASSYGLAGEAGELFF
.,TRBV10-2,.,TRBJ2-4,TGCGCCAGCAGTGAGTCGCGACTCGGAAGAAACATTCAGTACTTC,CASSESRLGRNIQYF
.,TRBV18,.,TRBJ2-1,TGTGCCAGCTCACCGGCGGTGTACAATGAGCAGTTCTTC,CASSPAVYNEQFF
.,TRBV5-6,.,TRBJ1-5,TGTGCCAGCAGCGAAGGGGCAGGGGCCACGTCGGAGCCCCAGCATTTT,CASSEGAGATSEPQHF
.,TRBV7-2,.,TRBJ1-5,TGTGCCAGCAGCTTAGTGGTGGGGAGCGGCAATCAGCCCCAGCATTTT,CASSLVVGSGNQPQHF
.,TRBV29-1,.,TRBJ1-1,TGCAGCGGAGTGAGGAACACTGAAGCTTTCTTT,CSGVRNTEAFF
.,TRBV28,.,TRBJ1-2,TGTGCCAGCAGTTTATACAGGGCCTATGGCTACACCTTC,CASSLYRAYGYTF
once,TRBV9,.,TRBJ1-6,TGTGCCAGCAGCGTGTCCTACCTAGATTCACCCCTCCACTTT,CASSVSYLDSPLHF
.,TRBV3-1/TRBV3-2,TRBD1,TRBJ2-7,TGTGCCAGCAGCCGGACAGGGTACGAGCAGTACTTC,CASSRTGYEQYF
.,TRBV5-4,.,TRBJ1-2,TGTGCCAGCAGCTTGGAGTTTCTAAGCTATGGCTACACCTTC,CASSLEFLSYGYTF
.,TRBV28,TRBD1,TRBJ2-2,TGTGCCAGCAGCTCCCATCTCCGACAGGGGAACACCGGGGAGCTGTTTTTT,CASSSHLRQGNTGELFF
.,TRBV4-3,.,TRBJ1-6,TGCGCCAGCAGCCAAGAGATTCGGCAGGGAGGGTCACCCCTCCACTTT,CASSQEIRQGGSPLHF
.,TRBV27,.,TRBJ2-2,TGTGCCAGCAGGGTTGCGGGACTTAACACCGGGGAGCTGTTTTTT,CASRVAGLNTGELFF
.,TRBV3-1/TRBV3-2,TRBD2,TRBJ2-5,TGTGCCAGCAGCCGGACTAGCGGGACCAAAGAGACCCAGTACTTC,CASSRTSGTKETQYF
.,TRBV2,TRBD2,TRBJ2-5,TGTGCCAGCAGAAGAGGGTGGGGACTAGCGGGAGCAACGGAGACCCAGTACTTC,CASRRGWGLAGATETQYF
.,TRBV6-5,.,TRBJ1-2,TGTGCCAGCAGTTACACGGAGATACAGGGTATAACGGGCTACACCTTC,CASSYTEIQGITGYTF
.,TRBV11-3,.,TRBJ1-3,TGTGCCAGCAGCGCAGACTCCTTCTCTGGAAACACCATATATTTT,CASSADSFSGNTIYF
.,TRBV6-5,.,TRBJ1-1,TGTGCCAGCAGAGAGGGATACGAACGAGCTTTCTTT,CASREGYERAFF
.,TRBV27,.,TRBJ2-7,TGTGCCAGCAGTCCCTTCAGGGTCGCCGAGCAGTACTTC,CASSPFRVAEQYF
.,TRBV7-2,.,TRBJ1-2,TGTGCCAGCAGCCCTAGTAGGGGAGGCTATGGCTACACCTTC,CASSPSRGGYGYTF
few,TRBV19,.,TRBJ1-1,TGTGCCAGTAGTATCTTCGCTGAAGCTTTCTTT,CASSIFAEAFF
.,TRBV7-2,.,TRBJ1-1,TGTGCCAGCAGCTCCAGGGAATTGAACGTCTTTGGTCACACTGAAGCTTTCTTT,CASSSRELNVFGHTEAFF
few,TRBV10-3,.,TRBJ2-7,TGTGCCATCAGTGGACAGGCGAACTACGAGCAGTACTTC,CAISGQANYEQYF
.,TRBV27,.,TRBJ2-4,TGTGCCAGCAGCCAGGGTAGTTGGGCCAAAAACATTCAGTACTTC,CASSQGSWAKNIQYF
few,TRBV7-9,.,TRBJ1-5,TGTGCCAGCAGCTTAGGGACTAGGAATCAGCCCCAGCATTTT,CASSLGTRNQPQHF
.,TRBV7-9,TRBD2,TRBJ2-2,TGTGCCAGCAGCGGGACTACGGCGAACACCGGGGAGCTGTTTTTT,CASSGTTANTGELFF
.,TRBV6-2/TRBV6-3,TRBD2,TRBJ2-4,TGTGCCAGCAGTTACCCGTTGTTAGCGGGAAGTGGAGTAGTAGCCAAAAACATTCAGTACTTC,CASSYPLLAGSGVVAKNIQYF
.,TRBV6-5,.,TRBJ1-4,TGTGCCAGCAGTTACTCAGGACAGTATGAAAAACTGTTTTTT,CASSYSGQYEKLFF
.,TRBV11-2,.,TRBJ1-1,TGTGCCAGCAACTCCGGGGGGAACACTGAAGCTTTCTTT,CASNSGGNTEAFF
.,TRBV20-1,.,TRBJ2-3,TGCAGTGCTAGCGGTCAAGATACGCAGTATTTT,CSASGQDTQYF
.,TRBV6-2/TRBV6-3,.,TRBJ1-2,TGTGCCAGCAGTTACTCGAGTCCAAGCTATGGCTACACCTTC,CASSYSSPSYGYTF
.,TRBV5-5,.,TRBJ2-7,TGTGCCAGCAGCACGACCAGGGTATCCTACGAGCAGTACTTC,CASSTTRVSYEQYF
.,TRBV7-2,.,TRBJ2-2,TGTGCCAGCAGCCCAGGGTTTTTGAACACCGGGGAGCTGTTTTTT,CASSPGFLNTGELFF
.,TRBV3-1/TRBV3-2,.,TRBJ1-6,TGTGCCAGCAGCCCCCGGACACACCAAATTAAGGGGTCACCCCTCCACTTT,CASSPRTHQIKGSPLHF
.,TRBV7-2,.,TRBJ2-1,TGTGCCAGCAGCCCACTTTCGGGATACAATGAGCAGTTCTTC,CASSPLSGYNEQFF
.,TRBV10-3,.,TRBJ2-7,TGTGCCATCAGTCCATCGGGTTACGAGCAGTACTTC,CAISPSGYEQYF
.,TRBV29-1,.,TRBJ2-1,TGCAGCGTCCCGACCGTAGCCAATGAGCAGTTCTTC,CSVPTVANEQFF